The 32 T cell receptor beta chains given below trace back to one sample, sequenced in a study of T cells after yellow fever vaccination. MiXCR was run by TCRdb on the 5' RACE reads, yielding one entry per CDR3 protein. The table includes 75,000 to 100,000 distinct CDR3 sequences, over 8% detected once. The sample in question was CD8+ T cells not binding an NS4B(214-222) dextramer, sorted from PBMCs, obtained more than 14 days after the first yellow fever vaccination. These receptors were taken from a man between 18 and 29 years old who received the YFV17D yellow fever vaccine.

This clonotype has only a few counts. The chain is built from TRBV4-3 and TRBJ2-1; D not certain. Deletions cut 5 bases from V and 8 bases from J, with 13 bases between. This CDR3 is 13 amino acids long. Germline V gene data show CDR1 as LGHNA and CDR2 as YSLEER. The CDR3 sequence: CASSATLGYEQFF. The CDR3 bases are TGCGCCAGCAGCGCAACTCTAGGGTATGAGCAGTTCTTC.

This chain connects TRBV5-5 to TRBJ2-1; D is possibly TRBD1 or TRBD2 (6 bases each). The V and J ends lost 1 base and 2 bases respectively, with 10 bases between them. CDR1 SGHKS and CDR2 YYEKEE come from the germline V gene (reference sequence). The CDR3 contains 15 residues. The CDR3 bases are TGTGCCAGCAGCTTGAAGGGGGGCCCCTACAATGAGCAGTTCTTC. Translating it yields CASSLKGGPYNEQFF.

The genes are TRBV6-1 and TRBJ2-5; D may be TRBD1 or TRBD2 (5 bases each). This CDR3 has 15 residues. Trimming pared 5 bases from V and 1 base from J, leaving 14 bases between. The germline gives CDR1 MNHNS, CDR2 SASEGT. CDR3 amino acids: CASSLARGPQETQYF. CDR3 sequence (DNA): TGTGCCAGCAGTCTGGCCCGGGGCCCCCAAGAGACCCAGTACTTC.

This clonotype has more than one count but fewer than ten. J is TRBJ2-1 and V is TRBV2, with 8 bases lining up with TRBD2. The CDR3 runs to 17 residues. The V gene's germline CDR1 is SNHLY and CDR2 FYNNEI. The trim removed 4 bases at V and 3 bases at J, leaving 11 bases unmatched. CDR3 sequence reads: CASSVPLGRGDYNEQFF. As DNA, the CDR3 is TGTGCCAGCAGTGTCCCCCTCGGGCGGGGGGACTACAATGAGCAGTTCTTC.

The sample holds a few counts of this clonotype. Here the CDR3 DNA reads TGTGCCAGCAGTTACTCGGATTTCCCAAACATTCAGTACTTC. This codes for CASSYSDFPNIQYF. The chain links TRBV6-5 to TRBJ2-4; no firm D call. This CDR3 has 14 residues. The germline gives CDR1 MNHEY, CDR2 SVGAGI. V lost 0 bases and J 6 bases, leaving 9 bases between the germline ends.

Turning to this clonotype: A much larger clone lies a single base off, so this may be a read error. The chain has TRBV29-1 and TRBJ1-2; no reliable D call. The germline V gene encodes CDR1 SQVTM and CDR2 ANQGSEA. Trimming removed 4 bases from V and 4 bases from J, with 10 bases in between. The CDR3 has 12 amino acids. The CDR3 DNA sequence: TGCAGCGTTGTCCTGGCGAGCTATGGCTACACCTTC. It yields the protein CSVVLASYGYTF.

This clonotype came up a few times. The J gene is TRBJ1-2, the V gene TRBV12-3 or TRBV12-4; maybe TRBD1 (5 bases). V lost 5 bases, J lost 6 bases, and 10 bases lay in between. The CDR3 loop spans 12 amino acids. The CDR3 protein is CASSGGGHGYTF. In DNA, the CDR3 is TGTGCCAGCAGTGGGGGAGGGCATGGCTACACCTTC.

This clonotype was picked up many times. CDR3 in DNA: TGCGCCAGCAGCCGCGGGCAGCAAGAGACCCAGTACTTC. This gives the protein CASSRGQQETQYF. The chain carries TRBV4-3 and TRBJ2-5; a possible D gene is TRBD2 (5 bases). The V end was cut by 4 bases, the J end by 2 bases, with 8 bases between. Germline assignment: CDR1 LGHNA and CDR2 YSLEER. The CDR3 length is 13 residues.

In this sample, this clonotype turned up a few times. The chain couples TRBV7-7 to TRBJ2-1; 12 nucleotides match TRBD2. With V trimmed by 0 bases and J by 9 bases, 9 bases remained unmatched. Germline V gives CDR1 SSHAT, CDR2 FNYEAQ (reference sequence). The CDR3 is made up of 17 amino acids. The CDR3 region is CASSLASSGGAESEQFF. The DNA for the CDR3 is TGTGCCAGCAGCTTAGCCTCTAGCGGGGGGGCCGAGAGTGAGCAGTTCTTC.

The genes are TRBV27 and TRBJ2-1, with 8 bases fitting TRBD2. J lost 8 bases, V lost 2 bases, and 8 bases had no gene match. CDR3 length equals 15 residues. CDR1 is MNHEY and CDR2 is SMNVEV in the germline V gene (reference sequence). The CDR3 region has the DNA TGTGCCAGCAGTTTAACGACGGGGGGGCCCCATGAGCAGTTCTTC. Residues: CASSLTTGGPHEQFF.

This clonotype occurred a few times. The CDR3 sequence: CASSLTPGTRTEAFF. The CDR3 DNA is TGCGCCAGCAGCTTAACCCCCGGGACACGCACTGAAGCTTTCTTT. The J gene is TRBJ1-1, the V gene TRBV4-1; tentative D call: TRBD1 (6 bases). V was clipped by 5 bases and J by 4 bases, with 17 bases between them. The CDR3 is 15 residues long. Germline V gene sequence: CDR1 MGHRA, CDR2 YSYEKL.

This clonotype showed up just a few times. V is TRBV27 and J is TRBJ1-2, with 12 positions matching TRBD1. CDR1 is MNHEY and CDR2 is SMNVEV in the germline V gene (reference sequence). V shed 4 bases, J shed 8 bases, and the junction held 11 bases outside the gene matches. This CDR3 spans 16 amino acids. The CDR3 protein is CASSSWGQGAVGGYTF. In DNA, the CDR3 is TGTGCCAGCAGTTCCTGGGGACAGGGGGCCGTAGGCGGCTACACCTTC.

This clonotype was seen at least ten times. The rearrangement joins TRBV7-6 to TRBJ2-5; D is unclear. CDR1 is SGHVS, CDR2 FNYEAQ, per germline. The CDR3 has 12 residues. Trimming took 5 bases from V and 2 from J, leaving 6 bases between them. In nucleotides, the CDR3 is TGTGCCAGCAGCCAAGTTCAAGAGACCCAGTACTTC. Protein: CASSQVQETQYF.

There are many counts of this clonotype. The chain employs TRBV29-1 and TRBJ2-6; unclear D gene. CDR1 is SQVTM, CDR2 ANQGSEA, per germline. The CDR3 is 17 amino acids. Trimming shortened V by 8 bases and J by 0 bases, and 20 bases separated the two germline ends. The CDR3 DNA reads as TGCAGCCCCCTCACGTATACCGGGCCCTCTGGGGCCAACGTCCTGACTTTC. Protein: CSPLTYTGPSGANVLTF.

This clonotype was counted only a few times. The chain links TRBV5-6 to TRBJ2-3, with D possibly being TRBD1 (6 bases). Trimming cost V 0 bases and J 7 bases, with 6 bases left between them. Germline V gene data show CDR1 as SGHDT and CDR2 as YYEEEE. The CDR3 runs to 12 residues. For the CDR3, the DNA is TGTGCCAGCAGCTTGGGGGGGCATACGCAGTATTTT. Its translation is CASSLGGHTQYF.

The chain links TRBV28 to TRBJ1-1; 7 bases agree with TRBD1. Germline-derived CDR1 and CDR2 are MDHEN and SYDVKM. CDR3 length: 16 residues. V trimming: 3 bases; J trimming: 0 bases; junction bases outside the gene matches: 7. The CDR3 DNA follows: TGTGCCAGCAGTTTTCCCTCAACAGGGGTGAACACTGAAGCTTTCTTT. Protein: CASSFPSTGVNTEAFF.

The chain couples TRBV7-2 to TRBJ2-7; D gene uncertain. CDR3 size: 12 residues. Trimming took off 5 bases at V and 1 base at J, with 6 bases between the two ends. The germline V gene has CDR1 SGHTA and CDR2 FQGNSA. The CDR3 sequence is CASSPLSYEQYF. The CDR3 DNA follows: TGTGCCAGCAGCCCCTTATCCTACGAGCAGTACTTC.

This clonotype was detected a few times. This chain's CDR3 is CASSPRETYEQYV. The CDR3 DNA reads TGTGCCAGCAGCCCTCGGGAAACCTACGAGCAGTACGTC. The chain couples TRBV7-9 to TRBJ2-7; D perhaps matches TRBD2 (5 bases). The CDR3 runs 13 residues. Germline CDR1 SEHNR, CDR2 FQNEAQ (reference sequence). Trimming removed 5 bases from V and 2 bases from J, with 10 bases in between.

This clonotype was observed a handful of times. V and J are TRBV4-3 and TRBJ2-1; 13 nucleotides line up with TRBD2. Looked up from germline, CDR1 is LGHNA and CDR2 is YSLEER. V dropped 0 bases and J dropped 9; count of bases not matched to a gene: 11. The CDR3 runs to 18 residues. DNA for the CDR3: TGCGCCAGCAGCCAAGACCGAGTAACTAGCGGGGGGGCCATTGAGCAGTTCTTC. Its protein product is CASSQDRVTSGGAIEQFF.

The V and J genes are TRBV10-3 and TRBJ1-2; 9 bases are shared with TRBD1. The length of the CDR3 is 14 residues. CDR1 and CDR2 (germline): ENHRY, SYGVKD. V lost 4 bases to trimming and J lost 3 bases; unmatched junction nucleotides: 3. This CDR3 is CAISGQGDDYGYTF. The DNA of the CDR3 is TGTGCCATCAGTGGACAGGGGGATGACTATGGCTACACCTTC.

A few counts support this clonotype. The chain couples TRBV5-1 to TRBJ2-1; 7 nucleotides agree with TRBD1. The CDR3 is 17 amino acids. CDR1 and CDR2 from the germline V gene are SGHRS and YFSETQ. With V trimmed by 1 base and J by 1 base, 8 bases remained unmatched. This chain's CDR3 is CASSLFLTGASYNEQFF. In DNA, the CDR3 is TGCGCCAGCAGCTTGTTCCTTACAGGGGCATCCTACAATGAGCAGTTCTTC.

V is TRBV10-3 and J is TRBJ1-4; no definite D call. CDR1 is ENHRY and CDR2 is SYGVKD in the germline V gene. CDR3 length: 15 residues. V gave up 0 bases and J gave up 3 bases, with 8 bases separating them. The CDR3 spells CAISESGSANEKLFF. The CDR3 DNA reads TGTGCCATCAGTGAGTCCGGTTCAGCTAATGAAAAACTGTTTTTT.

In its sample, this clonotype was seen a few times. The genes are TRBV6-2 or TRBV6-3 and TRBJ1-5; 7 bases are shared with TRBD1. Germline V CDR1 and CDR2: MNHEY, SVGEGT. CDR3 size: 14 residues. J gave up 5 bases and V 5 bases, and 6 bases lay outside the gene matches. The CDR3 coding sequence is TGTGCCAGCAGTCAGGGACAGAATTATCAGCCCCAGCATTTT. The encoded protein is CASSQGQNYQPQHF.

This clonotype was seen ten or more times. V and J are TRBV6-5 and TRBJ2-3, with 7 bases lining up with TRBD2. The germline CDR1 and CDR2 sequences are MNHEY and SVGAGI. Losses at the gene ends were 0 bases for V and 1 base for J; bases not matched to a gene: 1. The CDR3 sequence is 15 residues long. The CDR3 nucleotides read TGTGCCAGCAGTTACTCACGGGGGGGCACAGATACGCAGTATTTT. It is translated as CASSYSRGGTDTQYF.

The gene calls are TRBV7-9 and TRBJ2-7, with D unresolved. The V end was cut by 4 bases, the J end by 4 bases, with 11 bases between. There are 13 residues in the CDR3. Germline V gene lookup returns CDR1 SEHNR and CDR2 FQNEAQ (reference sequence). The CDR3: CASSSSPLYEQYV. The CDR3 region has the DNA TGTGCCAGCAGCTCTAGTCCACTTTACGAGCAGTACGTC.

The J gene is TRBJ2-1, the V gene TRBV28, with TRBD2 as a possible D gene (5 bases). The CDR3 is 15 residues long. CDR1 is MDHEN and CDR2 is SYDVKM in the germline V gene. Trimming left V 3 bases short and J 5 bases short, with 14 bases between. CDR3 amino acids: CASSLRTLTDNEQFF. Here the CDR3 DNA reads TGTGCCAGCAGTTTGAGGACTCTTACCGACAATGAGCAGTTCTTC.

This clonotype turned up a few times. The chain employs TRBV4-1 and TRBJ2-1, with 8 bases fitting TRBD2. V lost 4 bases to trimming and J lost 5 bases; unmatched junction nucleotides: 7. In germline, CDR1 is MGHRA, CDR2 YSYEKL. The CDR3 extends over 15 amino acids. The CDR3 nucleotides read TGCGCCAGCAGCCCATTCGGGGGGGCCGACAATGAGCAGTTCTTC. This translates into CASSPFGGADNEQFF.

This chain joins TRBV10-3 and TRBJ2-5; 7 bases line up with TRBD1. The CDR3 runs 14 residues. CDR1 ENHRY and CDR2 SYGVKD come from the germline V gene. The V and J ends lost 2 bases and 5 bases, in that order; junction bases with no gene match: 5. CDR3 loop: CAISEETGRETQYF. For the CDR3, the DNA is TGTGCCATCAGTGAGGAGACAGGGCGGGAGACCCAGTACTTC.

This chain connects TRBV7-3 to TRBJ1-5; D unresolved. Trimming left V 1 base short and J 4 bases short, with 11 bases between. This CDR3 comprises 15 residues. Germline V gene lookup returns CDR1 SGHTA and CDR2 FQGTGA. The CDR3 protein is CASSLMGGPNQPQHF. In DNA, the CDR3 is TGTGCCAGCAGCTTAATGGGAGGGCCGAATCAGCCCCAGCATTTT.

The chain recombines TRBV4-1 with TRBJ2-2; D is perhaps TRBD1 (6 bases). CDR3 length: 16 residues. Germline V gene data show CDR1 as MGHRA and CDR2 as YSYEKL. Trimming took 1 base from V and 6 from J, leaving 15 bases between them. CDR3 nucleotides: TGCGCCAGCAGCCAAGTCCGCCAGGGGTCATCCGGGGAGCTGTTTTTT. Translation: CASSQVRQGSSGELFF.

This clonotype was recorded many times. The CDR3 loop is CASTWRGRTGELFF. CDR3 DNA: TGTGCCAGCACGTGGAGGGGTCGGACCGGGGAGCTGTTTTTT. The rearrangement links TRBV2 to TRBJ2-2, with D possibly being TRBD2 (6 bases). V lost 7 bases, J lost 5 bases, and 14 bases lay in between. This CDR3 contains 14 residues. Germline lookup yields CDR1 SNHLY and CDR2 FYNNEI.

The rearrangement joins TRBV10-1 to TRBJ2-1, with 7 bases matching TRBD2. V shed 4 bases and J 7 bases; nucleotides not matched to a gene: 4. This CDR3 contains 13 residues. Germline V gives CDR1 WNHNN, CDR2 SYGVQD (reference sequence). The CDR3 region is CASSGQGGNEQFF. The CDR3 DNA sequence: TGCGCCAGCAGTGGGCAGGGAGGGAATGAGCAGTTCTTC.